Presented here are 32 T cell receptor beta chains from one specimen sequenced in a study of OX40 agonist ivuxolimab in advanced cancers. The protocol was immunoSEQ multiplex PCR, while the TCRdb copy is restricted to in-frame clones and leaves out a portion. Of about 64,000 clones in the sample, approximately 80% were seen once. The starting material was CD4+ or CD8+ T cells sorted from blood, obtained in a trial of the OX40 agonist ivuxolimab. These receptors all come from an adult with an advanced solid tumor such as melanoma, head and neck, liver or kidney cancer.

The chain joins TRBV5-5 to TRBJ2-3; D ambiguous. V lost 3 bases and J 0 bases, leaving 11 bases between the germline ends. The germline V gene has CDR1 SGHKS and CDR2 YYEKEE (reference sequence). This CDR3 has 15 amino acids. The CDR3 DNA follows: TGTGCCAGCAGCTCAGATATTACTAGCACAGATACGCAGTATTTT. The encoded protein is CASSSDITSTDTQYF.

The chain combines TRBV30 with TRBJ1-6; D is ambiguous. The CDR3 has 13 amino acids. V was pared by 0 bases and J by 6 bases, with 6 bases between. Germline loops: CDR1 GTSNPN, CDR2 SVGIG (reference sequence). In DNA, the CDR3 is TGTGCCTGGAGTGTGGGTTTTAATTCACCCCTCCACTTT. It yields the protein CAWSVGFNSPLHF.

This chain joins TRBV19 and TRBJ2-5; D call uncertain. V shed 6 bases and J shed 8 bases, with 19 bases lying between them. Germline assignment: CDR1 LNHDA and CDR2 SQIVND (reference sequence). The CDR3 totals 14 residues. CDR3 sequence: CASSPDRTSRTQYF. The CDR3 DNA follows: TGTGCCAGTAGCCCGGACCGAACATCTCGAACCCAGTACTTC. The variable domain in full, completed from reference TRBV19 and TRBJ2-5, reads DGGITQSPKYLFRKEGQNVTLSCEQNLNHDAMYWYRQDPGQGLRLIYYSQIVNDFQKGDIAEGYSVSREKKESFPLTVTSAQKNPTAFYLCASSPDRTSRTQYFGPGTRLLVL.

The rearrangement uses TRBV30 and TRBJ2-5; TRBD2 aligns across 13 bases. This CDR3 spans 16 amino acids. The V and J ends lost 3 bases and 0 bases, in that order; junction bases with no gene match: 4. Germline lookup yields CDR1 GTSNPN and CDR2 SVGIG (reference sequence). The CDR3 loop reads CAWSPGLAGDQETQYF. CDR3 DNA: TGTGCCTGGAGCCCCGGACTAGCGGGGGACCAAGAGACCCAGTACTTC.

The chain uses TRBV5-5 and TRBJ1-4, with TRBD1 matching 7 bases. The germline V gene encodes CDR1 SGHKS and CDR2 YYEKEE (reference sequence). Trimming removed 4 bases from V and 8 bases from J; junction bases left unmatched: 8. The CDR3 is made up of 14 amino acids. The CDR3 region is CASSTSQGREKLFF. Written as DNA, the CDR3 is TGTGCCAGCAGCACATCACAGGGGAGAGAAAAACTGTTTTTT.

In its sample, this clone was seen once. The chain recombines TRBV10-2 with TRBJ1-4; TRBD1 is a possible D gene (6 bases). Trimming left V 6 bases short and J 7 bases short, with 18 bases between. Germline-derived CDR1 and CDR2 are WSHSY and SAAADI. This CDR3 region has 15 residues. In DNA form, the CDR3 reads TGCGCCAGCAGCGCTCGGGGGGGGCCAGGTGAAAAACTGTTTTTT. Translating gives CASSARGGPGEKLFF.

J is TRBJ2-5 and V is TRBV6-1; D might be TRBD2 (6 bases). Germline V gene lookup returns CDR1 MNHNS and CDR2 SASEGT. The CDR3 contains 14 residues. The V end lost 6 bases, the J end lost 1 base, and 12 bases lay between the germline ends. The CDR3 is CASRRDFIQETQYF. DNA for the CDR3: TGTGCCAGCAGACGGGACTTCATCCAAGAGACCCAGTACTTC.

This clone was counted a single time. The V call is TRBV6-5, the J call TRBJ1-2, with D possibly TRBD1 on 5 matching bases. V was pared by 6 bases and J by 4 bases, with 15 bases between. The CDR3 extends over 14 amino acids. Germline V gene data show CDR1 as MNHEY and CDR2 as SVGAGI. The CDR3 region is CASSRVEGVYGYTF. The CDR3 nucleotides are TGTGCCAGCAGCAGGGTTGAGGGCGTCTATGGCTACACCTTC.

The V gene is TRBV9, the J gene TRBJ2-7; D is unclear. The CDR3 spans 14 residues. V was clipped by 0 bases and J by 2 bases, with 9 bases between them. CDR1 and CDR2 (germline): SGDLS, YYNGEE. The CDR3 reads CASSVADTPYEQYF. The DNA for the CDR3 is TGTGCCAGCAGCGTAGCTGACACCCCCTACGAGCAGTACTTC.

The table lists this clone with many counts. V and J are TRBV5-5 and TRBJ2-3; D uncertain. Germline V gene sequence: CDR1 SGHKS, CDR2 YYEKEE (reference sequence). V dropped 0 bases and J dropped 6 bases, with 5 bases sitting between them. The CDR3 length is 12 residues. The CDR3 region has the DNA TGTGCCAGCAGCTTGGAGGTGGATACGCAGTATTTT. This codes for CASSLEVDTQYF.

The chain is built from TRBV11-2 and TRBJ2-7, with a weak D call TRBD1 (6 bases). This CDR3 has 15 residues. Trimming took 2 bases from V and 7 from J, leaving 18 bases between them. From germline, CDR1 is SGHAT and CDR2 FQNNGV. CDR3 sequence (DNA): TGTGCCAGCAGCTTAAGGTCAGGGGCCCGCGGGGAGCAGTACTTC. Amino acids: CASSLRSGARGEQYF.

V gene TRBV19 combines with J gene TRBJ2-2; 10 bases fit TRBD1. This CDR3 has 16 residues. Trimming at V came to 5 bases and at J to 6 bases, leaving 9 bases not matched to a gene. Germline V CDR1 and CDR2: LNHDA, SQIVND (reference sequence). CDR3 nucleotide sequence: TGTGCCAGTAGTCCGACGACAGGGGGCAAGGCCGGGGAGCTGTTTTTT. This encodes CASSPTTGGKAGELFF.

The chain couples TRBV13 to TRBJ1-3; D is unclear. CDR1 is PRHDT and CDR2 is FYEKMQ in the germline V gene (reference sequence). The CDR3 contains 15 residues. The germline V and J ends were trimmed by 5 bases and 0 bases, with 11 bases remaining between them. Here the CDR3 reads CASSRPGGSGNTIYF. The DNA for the CDR3 is TGTGCCAGCAGCCGACCTGGAGGCTCTGGAAACACCATATATTTT. Full variable domain (missing parts from reference TRBV13 and TRBJ1-3): AAGVIQSPRHLIKEKRETATLKCYPIPRHDTVYWYQQGPGQDPQFLISFYEKMQSDKGSIPDRFSAQQFSDYHSELNMSSLELGDSALYFCASSRPGGSGNTIYFGEGSWLTVV.

This clone was found a few times. The CDR3 DNA sequence: TGTGCCTGGAGCCCCGTCCCGGGGAGGTACGAGCAGTACTTC. Translation: CAWSPVPGRYEQYF. V and J are TRBV30 and TRBJ2-7; a possible D gene is TRBD2 (6 bases). The CDR3 spans 14 residues. Germline V gene lookup returns CDR1 GTSNPN and CDR2 SVGIG (reference sequence). V lost 3 bases to trimming and J lost 4 bases, with 16 bases between them.

V and J are TRBV6-4 and TRBJ2-2, with D perhaps matching TRBD2 (6 bases). Trimming removed 7 bases from V and 1 base from J, with 10 bases in between. Germline V lookup: CDR1 MRHNA, CDR2 SNTAGT. The CDR3 contains 14 residues. The CDR3 is CASKAGRNTGELFF. In DNA form, the CDR3 reads TGTGCCAGCAAGGCGGGAAGGAACACCGGGGAGCTGTTTTTT.

This CDR3 is CASSQQGDYGYTF. The CDR3 nucleotides are TGTGCCAGTAGTCAACAGGGGGACTATGGCTACACCTTC. This sequence joins TRBV19 and TRBJ1-2, with 8 positions matching TRBD1. The V and J ends lost 5 bases and 3 bases, in that order; junction bases with no gene match: 2. This CDR3 region has 13 residues. Germline V gene data show CDR1 as LNHDA and CDR2 as SQIVND (reference sequence).

This clone came up a few times. V and J are TRBV5-1 and TRBJ1-1; a possible D gene is TRBD1 (5 bases). CDR1 and CDR2 (germline): SGHRS, YFSETQ. The CDR3 extends over 13 amino acids. Trimming took off 1 base at V and 5 bases at J, with 9 bases between the two ends. CDR3 amino acids: CASSLNGGTEAFF. For the CDR3, the DNA is TGCGCCAGCAGCTTGAATGGGGGGACTGAAGCTTTCTTT.

The chain links TRBV6-5 to TRBJ1-5; 8 bases match TRBD1. From germline, CDR1 is MNHEY and CDR2 SVGAGI. Losses at the gene ends were 7 bases for V and 5 bases for J; bases not matched to a gene: 7. This CDR3 is built from 14 residues. The CDR3 nucleotides read TGTGCCAGCACCCAACAGGGGGTCGATCAGCCCCAGCATTTT. It translates to CASTQQGVDQPQHF.

This clone was counted a few times. This chain joins TRBV2 and TRBJ2-7, with D possibly matching TRBD1 (6 bases). V lost 6 bases and J 7 bases, leaving 22 bases between the germline ends. Germline-derived CDR1 and CDR2 are SNHLY and FYNNEI. The CDR3 loop spans 15 amino acids. The CDR3 sequence is CASRGPRPDRREQYF. CDR3 DNA: TGTGCCAGCAGGGGCCCGAGGCCCGACAGGAGGGAGCAGTACTTC.

The gene calls are TRBV10-1 and TRBJ1-3, with TRBD1 as a possible D gene (5 bases). V lost 2 bases, J lost 0 bases, and 14 bases lay in between. The CDR3 length is 17 residues. Germline V gene sequence: CDR1 WNHNN, CDR2 SYGVQD (reference sequence). CDR3 sequence: CASSETSGTASGNTIYF. The CDR3 DNA sequence: TGCGCCAGCAGTGAGACCTCCGGGACGGCCTCTGGAAACACCATATATTTT.

This clone has only a few counts. The chain is built from TRBV6-1 and TRBJ1-4; D ambiguous. V lost 5 bases to trimming and J lost 0 bases, with 10 bases between them. Germline V gene lookup returns CDR1 MNHNS and CDR2 SASEGT. The CDR3 loop spans 15 amino acids. The CDR3 sequence: CASSLQRPTNEKLFF. CDR3 sequence (DNA): TGTGCCAGCAGTTTACAGAGACCAACTAATGAAAAACTGTTTTTT.

The J gene is TRBJ1-3, the V gene TRBV11-2; unclear D gene. The CDR3 has 13 residues. Per the germline V gene, CDR1 is SGHAT and CDR2 is FQNNGV. Trimming took 4 bases from V and 4 from J, leaving 8 bases between them. The CDR3 region has the DNA TGTGCCAGCAGCTCCGGACTAGGAAACACCATATATTTT. It specifies CASSSGLGNTIYF.

The V call is TRBV4-3, the J call TRBJ2-7; tentatively, D is TRBD1 (5 bases). V dropped 1 base and J dropped 6 bases, with 10 bases sitting between them. Germline V gives CDR1 LGHNA, CDR2 YSLEER. The CDR3 loop spans 13 amino acids. The CDR3, as DNA: TGCGCCAGCAGCCAAGTTCAGGGCCGCGAGCAGTACTTC. Protein product: CASSQVQGREQYF.

The chain carries TRBV7-2 and TRBJ2-6; D is ambiguous. There are 16 residues in the CDR3. V was cut by 1 base and J by 4 bases, with 11 bases left in between. Germline values: CDR1 SGHTA, CDR2 FQGNSA. The CDR3 here is CASSLGVARGANVLTF. As DNA, the CDR3 is TGTGCCAGCAGCTTAGGAGTGGCTCGGGGGGCCAACGTCCTGACTTTC.

The gene calls are TRBV27 and TRBJ1-5; 7 positions agree with TRBD1. CDR1 and CDR2 (germline): MNHEY, SMNVEV (reference sequence). This CDR3 has 13 residues. Losses at the gene ends were 5 bases for V and 4 bases for J; bases not matched to a gene: 2. This CDR3 reads CASSKDRNQPQHF. Here the CDR3 DNA reads TGTGCCAGCAGTAAGGACAGGAATCAGCCCCAGCATTTT.

This rearrangement joins TRBV7-9 to TRBJ1-1, with a possible D match to TRBD1 (5 bases). The germline CDR1 and CDR2 sequences are SEHNR and FQNEAQ (reference sequence). V was clipped by 1 base and J by 1 base, with 10 bases between them. The length of the CDR3 is 15 residues. The CDR3 is CASSLGTTENTEAFF. The CDR3 DNA reads TGTGCCAGCAGCTTAGGGACAACTGAGAACACTGAAGCTTTCTTT.

The count of this clone is one. The genes are TRBV6-5 and TRBJ1-1; D may be TRBD1 (5 bases). The CDR3 is 15 amino acids. The V gene lost 0 bases and the J gene lost 2 bases, with 10 bases spanning the gap. Germline CDR1 and CDR2: MNHEY and SVGAGI. CDR3 amino acids: CASSYSKGVNTEAFF. For the CDR3, the DNA is TGTGCCAGCAGTTACTCGAAAGGGGTAAACACTGAAGCTTTCTTT.

The V gene is TRBV12-2, the J gene TRBJ1-1. TRBV12-2 is flagged as a pseudogene. CDR3 length: 15 residues. Written as DNA, the CDR3 is TGTGCAAGTCGCTTAGGGGACGGAGGGAACACTGAAGCTTTCTTT. Its translation: CASRLGDGGNTEAFF.

The chain uses TRBV11-3 and TRBJ2-1; 8 bases are shared with TRBD2. CDR3 length: 14 amino acids. Per the germline V gene, CDR1 is SGHNT and CDR2 is YENEEA. The ends lost 0 bases at V and 11 bases at J; junction bases unmatched: 6. This CDR3 reads CASSLEATSGQQFF. CDR3 DNA sequence: TGTGCCAGCAGCTTAGAGGCAACTAGCGGACAGCAGTTCTTC.

The J gene is TRBJ2-1, the V gene TRBV5-1; 12 bases match TRBD2. In germline, CDR1 is SGHRS, CDR2 YFSETQ. The CDR3 covers 15 residues. The V gene end was trimmed by 4 bases and the J gene end by 11 bases; junction bases not matched to a gene: 10. The CDR3 is CASSTTSGRLPQQFF. CDR3 nucleotide sequence: TGCGCCAGCAGCACTACTAGCGGGAGGCTACCCCAGCAGTTCTTC.

The gene calls are TRBV30 and TRBJ2-7, with D perhaps TRBD2 (6 bases). Germline values: CDR1 GTSNPN, CDR2 SVGIG (reference sequence). The CDR3 has 14 residues. The ends were cut back, 0 bases at V and 3 bases at J, with 12 bases in the middle. CDR3 sequence: CAWSVVRRVYEQYF. Here the CDR3 DNA reads TGTGCCTGGAGTGTAGTCAGGAGGGTCTACGAGCAGTACTTC.

The chain joins TRBV5-1 to TRBJ1-2; D remains unclear. The V end was cut by 0 bases, the J end by 0 bases, with 6 bases between. This CDR3 is built from 14 residues. Germline V CDR1 and CDR2: SGHRS, YFSETQ. The CDR3 protein is CASSLEASNYGYTF. The CDR3 DNA reads TGCGCCAGCAGCTTGGAGGCTTCTAACTATGGCTACACCTTC.